These 21 T cell receptor beta chains were all obtained from the same sample, sequenced in a study of blood T cell repertoires in COVID-19. Produced via immunoSEQ multiplex PCR; TCRdb's table is partial and in-frame only. The sample consists of 50,000 to 70,000 clones, 91% of them appearing once. The specimen sequenced was peripheral blood. Receptors were obtained from a man in his 60s with acute or convalescent COVID-19.

The V gene is TRBV18, the J gene TRBJ2-2; a possible D gene is TRBD1 (5 bases). The V and J ends lost 4 bases and 4 bases respectively, with 7 bases between them. Germline V gene data show CDR1 as KGHSH and CDR2 as LQKENI. The CDR3 extends over 13 amino acids. The CDR3 region has the DNA TGTGCCAGCTCACTCAGGGCCACCGGGGAGCTGTTTTTT. This translates into CASSLRATGELFF.

V and J are TRBV7-9 and TRBJ2-3, with a weak D call TRBD2 (6 bases). The CDR3 has 15 amino acids. CDR1 SEHNR and CDR2 FQNEAQ come from the germline V gene (reference sequence). The V end was cut by 5 bases, the J end by 8 bases, with 20 bases between. The CDR3 protein is CASSPPGFPGSTQYF. DNA of the CDR3: TGTGCCAGCAGCCCACCGGGATTCCCCGGGAGTACGCAGTATTTT.

The chain couples TRBV27 to TRBJ1-1, with 8 bases fitting TRBD1. The CDR3 covers 17 residues. Trimming took 2 bases from V and 0 from J; bases not matched to a gene: 8. CDR1 is MNHEY, CDR2 SMNVEV, per germline (reference sequence). The CDR3 DNA sequence: TGTGCCAGCAGTTTAAGTCTCTCGACAGGGGTGAACACTGAAGCTTTCTTT. As protein: CASSLSLSTGVNTEAFF.

The V gene is TRBV20-1, the J gene TRBJ1-6, with TRBD1 matching 7 bases. Trimming at V came to 3 bases and at J to 9 bases, leaving 5 bases not matched to a gene. The CDR3 is 13 residues long. Germline V gene data show CDR1 as DFQATT and CDR2 as SNEGSKA (reference sequence). Here the CDR3 reads CSASPQGGSPLHF. CDR3 DNA: TGCAGTGCTAGTCCGCAGGGGGGTTCACCCCTCCACTTT.

The V and J genes are TRBV19 and TRBJ1-1; no reliable D call. CDR3 length equals 14 residues. V gave up 3 bases and J gave up 5 bases, with 13 bases separating them. Per germline, CDR1 LNHDA and CDR2 SQIVND (reference sequence). The CDR3 spells CASSIFEGKTEAFF. CDR3 coding DNA: TGTGCCAGTAGTATCTTCGAGGGTAAGACTGAAGCTTTCTTT.

This clone was detected once. This sequence joins TRBV6-2 or TRBV6-3 and TRBJ2-2; 7 nucleotides match TRBD2. V lost 2 bases to trimming and J lost 2 bases; unmatched junction nucleotides: 8. CDR3 length: 17 amino acids. CDR1 is MNHEY and CDR2 is SVGEGT in the germline V gene. CDR3 protein: CASSYGSAGANTGELFF. The CDR3 DNA is TGTGCCAGCAGTTACGGTAGCGCGGGAGCAAACACCGGGGAGCTGTTTTTT.

The rearrangement links TRBV28 to TRBJ1-6; the match to TRBD1 covers 7 bases. J was trimmed by 9 bases and V by 8 bases; bases with no gene match: 7. From germline, CDR1 is MDHEN and CDR2 SYDVKM. There are 13 residues in the CDR3. The CDR3 sequence: CASADRVGSPLHF. The CDR3 nucleotides read TGTGCCAGCGCTGACAGGGTGGGTTCACCCCTCCACTTT. Looking up the rest from reference TRBV28 and TRBJ1-6 gives the full variable domain: DVKVTQSSRYLVKRTGEKVFLECVQDMDHENMFWYRQDPGLGLRLIYFSYDVKMKEKGDIPEGYSVSREKKERFSLILESASTNQTSMYLCASADRVGSPLHFGNGTRLTVT.

The rearrangement uses TRBV29-1 and TRBJ2-1; TRBD2 might be the D (6 bases). CDR1 SQVTM and CDR2 ANQGSEA come from the germline V gene. V dropped 6 bases and J dropped 8 bases, with 11 bases sitting between them. This CDR3 has 11 residues. CDR3 DNA: TGCAGCGTCGCCGGGGAGGATGAGCAGTTCTTC. Translation: CSVAGEDEQFF.

In this sample, this clone turned up once. The chain joins TRBV5-5 to TRBJ1-2, with 8 bases aligning to TRBD1. With 4 bases clipped from V and 1 base from J, the junction kept 3 bases outside the gene matches. The germline V gene has CDR1 SGHKS and CDR2 YYEKEE (reference sequence). The CDR3 totals 14 residues. Here the CDR3 DNA reads TGTGCCAGCAGCCCGGGACAGGTTAACTATGGCTACACCTTC. This encodes CASSPGQVNYGYTF.

The chain links TRBV15 to TRBJ2-2; D uncertain. Trimming took 0 bases from V and 8 from J, leaving 7 bases between them. This CDR3 is built from 13 residues. Germline V CDR1 and CDR2: LNHNV, YYDKDF (reference sequence). Here the CDR3 reads CATSRDHLGELFF. The DNA for the CDR3 is TGTGCCACCAGCAGAGATCACTTGGGGGAGCTGTTTTTT.

The chain joins TRBV30 to TRBJ2-1; D is possibly TRBD1 (6 bases). Germline CDR1 and CDR2: GTSNPN and SVGIG (reference sequence). Trimming took 7 bases from V and 0 from J, leaving 16 bases between them. CDR3 length: 15 residues. DNA for the CDR3: TGTGCCTTCCGAGACAGGAGGAGCTCCTACAATGAGCAGTTCTTC. Its translation is CAFRDRRSSYNEQFF.

The V and J genes are TRBV6-5 and TRBJ2-7, with TRBD1 identical over 10 bases. Germline V gene data show CDR1 as MNHEY and CDR2 as SVGAGI. This CDR3 is built from 15 residues. J lost 6 bases, V lost 0 bases, and 5 bases had no gene match. CDR3 coding DNA: TGTGCCAGCAGTTACTCGGGGGACAGGGGCGGCGAGCAGTACTTC. Translated, it gives CASSYSGDRGGEQYF.

The chain has TRBV6-6 and TRBJ1-1; tentatively, D is TRBD1 (5 bases). CDR3 length equals 14 residues. Germline V lookup: CDR1 MNHNY, CDR2 SVGAGI (reference sequence). Trimming took 8 bases from V and 3 from J, leaving 16 bases between them. CDR3: CASCPGVGDTEAFF. CDR3 nucleotides: TGTGCCAGCTGTCCGGGGGTCGGGGACACTGAAGCTTTCTTT.

There are a few counts of this clone. The V and J genes are TRBV28 and TRBJ1-2, with a weak D call TRBD1 (6 bases). The CDR3 is 12 amino acids. V lost 6 bases to trimming and J lost 5 bases, with 10 bases between them. CDR1 MDHEN and CDR2 SYDVKM come from the germline V gene. The CDR3 region is CASRPQGYGYTF. The CDR3 DNA reads TGTGCCAGCAGACCACAGGGATATGGCTACACCTTC.

J is TRBJ1-6 and V is TRBV30; D not certain. From germline, CDR1 is GTSNPN and CDR2 SVGIG (reference sequence). V lost 0 bases and J lost 11, with 5 bases in between. CDR3 length: 11 amino acids. The DNA for the CDR3 is TGTGCCTGGAGTGTACAAGCACCCCTCCACTTT. Translated, it gives CAWSVQAPLHF. The complete variable domain, with remaining parts taken from reference TRBV30 and TRBJ1-6, reads SQTIHQWPATLVQPVGSPLSLECTVEGTSNPNLYWYRQAAGRGLQLLFYSVGIGQISSEVPQNLSASRPQDRQFILSSKKLLLSDSGFYLCAWSVQAPLHFGNGTRLTVT.

The V and J genes are TRBV28 and TRBJ2-5; tentatively, D is TRBD1 (7 bases). Trimming pared 3 bases from V and 7 bases from J, leaving 18 bases between. The CDR3 runs 15 residues. Germline CDR1 MDHEN, CDR2 SYDVKM. The CDR3 region has the DNA TGTGCCAGCAGTTTTCTGTCAGGGGGGATAGGGACCCAGTACTTC. Amino acids: CASSFLSGGIGTQYF.

The gene calls are TRBV28 and TRBJ1-3; the D gene is possibly TRBD1 (6 bases). This CDR3 has 14 amino acids. Deletions cut 2 bases from V and 5 bases from J, with 10 bases between. Germline CDR1 and CDR2: MDHEN and SYDVKM. This CDR3 is CASSLPGARNTIYF. The CDR3, as DNA: TGTGCCAGCAGTTTACCAGGGGCCCGAAACACCATATATTTT.

This chain connects TRBV7-8 to TRBJ1-5; perhaps TRBD1 as D (5 bases). Trimming stripped 4 bases from V and 2 bases from J, with 12 bases between. The length of the CDR3 is 15 residues. Germline CDR1 and CDR2: SGHVS and FQNEAQ. This CDR3 is CASSSDSGGNQPQHF. The CDR3 nucleotides are TGTGCCAGCAGCTCTGACTCGGGGGGCAATCAGCCCCAGCATTTT. Full variable domain (outside the CDR3, taken from reference TRBV7-8 and TRBJ1-5): GAGVSQSPRYKVAKRGQDVALRCDPISGHVSLFWYQQALGQGPEFLTYFQNEAQLDKSGLPSDRFFAERPEGSVSTLKIQRTQQEDSAVYLCASSSDSGGNQPQHFGDGTRLSIL.

This sequence joins TRBV7-9 and TRBJ2-5; D remains unclear. The CDR3 has 12 residues. V was clipped by 6 bases and J by 2 bases, with 7 bases between them. The germline CDR1 and CDR2 sequences are SEHNR and FQNEAQ (reference sequence). In DNA, the CDR3 is TGTGCCAGCAGTTGGCGGCAAGAGACCCAGTACTTC. This encodes CASSWRQETQYF.

The chain has TRBV7-9 and TRBJ2-1; tentative D call: TRBD2 (6 bases). V lost 0 bases and J lost 4, with 13 bases in between. CDR3 length: 16 residues. From germline, CDR1 is SEHNR and CDR2 FQNEAQ (reference sequence). In DNA form, the CDR3 reads TGTGCCAGCAGCTTAGCGGGGGTAGCGGTTTACAATGAGCAGTTCTTC. This encodes CASSLAGVAVYNEQFF.

The chain joins TRBV5-1 to TRBJ2-7; 9 bases are shared with TRBD1. The CDR3 loop spans 15 amino acids. V lost 0 bases and J lost 4; bases outside the gene matches: 5. CDR1 and CDR2 from the germline V gene are SGHRS and YFSETQ. The CDR3 region is CASSLGTGERYEQYF. DNA of the CDR3: TGCGCCAGCAGCTTGGGGACAGGGGAAAGATACGAGCAGTACTTC.